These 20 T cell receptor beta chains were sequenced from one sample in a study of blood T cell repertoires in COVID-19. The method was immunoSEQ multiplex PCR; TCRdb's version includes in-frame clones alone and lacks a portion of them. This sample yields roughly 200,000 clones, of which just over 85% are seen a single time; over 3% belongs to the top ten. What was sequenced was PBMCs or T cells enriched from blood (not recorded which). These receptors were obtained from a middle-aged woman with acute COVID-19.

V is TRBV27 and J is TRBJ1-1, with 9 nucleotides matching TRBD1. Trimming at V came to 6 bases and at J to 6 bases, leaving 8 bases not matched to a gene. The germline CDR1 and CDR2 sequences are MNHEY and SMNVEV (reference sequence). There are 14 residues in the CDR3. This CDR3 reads CASSPGQGRSEAFF. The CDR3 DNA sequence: TGTGCCAGCAGCCCGGGACAGGGAAGGTCTGAAGCTTTCTTT.

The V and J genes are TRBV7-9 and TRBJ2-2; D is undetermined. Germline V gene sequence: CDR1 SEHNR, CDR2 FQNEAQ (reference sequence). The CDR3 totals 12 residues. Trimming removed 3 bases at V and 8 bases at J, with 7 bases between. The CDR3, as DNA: TGTGCCAGCAGCTTCGGGTCGGGGGAGCTGTTTTTT. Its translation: CASSFGSGELFF.

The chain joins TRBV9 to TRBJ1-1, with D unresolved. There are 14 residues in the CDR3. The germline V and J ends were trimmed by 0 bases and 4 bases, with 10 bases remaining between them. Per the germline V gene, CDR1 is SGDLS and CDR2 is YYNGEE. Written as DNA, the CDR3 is TGTGCCAGCAGCGTAGGAGGGAAGACCACTGAAGCTTTCTTT. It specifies CASSVGGKTTEAFF. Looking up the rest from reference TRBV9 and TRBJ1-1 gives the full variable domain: DSGVTQTPKHLITATGQRVTLRCSPRSGDLSVYWYQQSLDQGLQFLIQYYNGEERAKGNILERFSAQQFPDLHSELNLSSLELGDSALYFCASSVGGKTTEAFFGQGTRLTVV.

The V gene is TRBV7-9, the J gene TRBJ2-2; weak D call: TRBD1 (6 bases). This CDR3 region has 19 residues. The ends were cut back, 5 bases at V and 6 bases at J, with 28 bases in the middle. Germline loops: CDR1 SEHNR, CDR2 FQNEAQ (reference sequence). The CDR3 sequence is CASSARVLPGQKASGELFF. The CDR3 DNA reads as TGTGCCAGCAGCGCTCGTGTTTTGCCGGGACAAAAGGCATCCGGGGAGCTGTTTTTT.

For the CDR3, the DNA is TGTGCCAGCAGTGAGGGGGGGTCCGTACTTAGCTCTGGAAACACCATATATTTT. Amino acid sequence: CASSEGGSVLSSGNTIYF. The chain employs TRBV2 and TRBJ1-3, with D perhaps matching TRBD1 (5 bases). With 3 bases removed from V and 0 bases from J, the gap between germline ends came to 18 bases. Germline-derived CDR1 and CDR2 are SNHLY and FYNNEI. There are 18 residues in the CDR3. Filled out from reference TRBV2 and TRBJ1-3, the complete variable domain reads EPEVTQTPSHQVTQMGQEVILRCVPISNHLYFYWYRQILGQKVEFLVSFYNNEISEKSEIFDDQFSVERPDGSNFTLKIRSTKLEDSAMYFCASSEGGSVLSSGNTIYFGEGSWLTVV.

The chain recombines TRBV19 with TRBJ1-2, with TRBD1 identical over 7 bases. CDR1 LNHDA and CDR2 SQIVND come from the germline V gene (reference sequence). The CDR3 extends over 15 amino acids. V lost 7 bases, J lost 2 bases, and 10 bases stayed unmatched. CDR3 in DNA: TGTGCCAGTACCCCGGGGACAGAGAGAAACTATGGCTACACCTTC. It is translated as CASTPGTERNYGYTF.

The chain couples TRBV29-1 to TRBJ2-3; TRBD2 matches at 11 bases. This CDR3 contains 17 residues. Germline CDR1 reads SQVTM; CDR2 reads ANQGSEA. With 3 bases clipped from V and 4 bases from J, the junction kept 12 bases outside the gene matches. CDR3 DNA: TGCAGCGTTGAGGCCCGACTAGCGGGGAATATTCCAGATACGCAGTATTTT. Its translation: CSVEARLAGNIPDTQYF.

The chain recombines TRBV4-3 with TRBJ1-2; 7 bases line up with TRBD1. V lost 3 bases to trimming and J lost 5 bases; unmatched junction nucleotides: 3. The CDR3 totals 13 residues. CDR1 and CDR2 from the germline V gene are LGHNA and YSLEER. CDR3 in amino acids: CASSHGTEYGYTF. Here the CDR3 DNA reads TGCGCCAGCAGCCACGGGACAGAGTATGGCTACACCTTC.

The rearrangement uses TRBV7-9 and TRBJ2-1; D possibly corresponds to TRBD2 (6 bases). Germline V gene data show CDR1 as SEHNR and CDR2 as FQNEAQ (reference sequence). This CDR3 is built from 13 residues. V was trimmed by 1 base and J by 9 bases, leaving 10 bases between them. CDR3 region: CASSLGGTVEQFF. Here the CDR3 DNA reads TGTGCCAGCAGCTTAGGGGGGACTGTTGAGCAGTTCTTC.

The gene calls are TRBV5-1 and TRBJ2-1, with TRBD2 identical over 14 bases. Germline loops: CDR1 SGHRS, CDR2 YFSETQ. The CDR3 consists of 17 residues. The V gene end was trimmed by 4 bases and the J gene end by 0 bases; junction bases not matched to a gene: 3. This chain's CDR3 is CASSTGLAGDSYNEQFF. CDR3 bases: TGCGCCAGCAGCACGGGACTAGCGGGGGACTCCTACAATGAGCAGTTCTTC.

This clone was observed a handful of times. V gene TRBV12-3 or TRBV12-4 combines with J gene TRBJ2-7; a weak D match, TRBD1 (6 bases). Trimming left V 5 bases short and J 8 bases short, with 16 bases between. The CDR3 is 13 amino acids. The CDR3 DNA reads TGTGCCAGCAGTCCGGTTAGGGGGAGTAAGCAGTACTTC. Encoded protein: CASSPVRGSKQYF.

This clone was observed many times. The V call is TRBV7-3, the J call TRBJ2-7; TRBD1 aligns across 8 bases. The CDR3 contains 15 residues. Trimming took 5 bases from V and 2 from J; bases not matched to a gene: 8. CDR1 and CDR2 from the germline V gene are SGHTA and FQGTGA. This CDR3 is CASSPDRGHTYEQYV. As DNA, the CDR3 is TGTGCCAGCAGCCCAGACAGGGGACATACCTACGAGCAGTACGTC.

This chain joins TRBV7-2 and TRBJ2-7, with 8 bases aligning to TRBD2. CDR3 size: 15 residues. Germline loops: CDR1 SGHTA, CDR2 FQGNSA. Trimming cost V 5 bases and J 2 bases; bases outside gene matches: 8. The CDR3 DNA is TGTGCCAGCAGCCTGACAGGACTAGCTACCTACGAGCAGTACGTC. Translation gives CASSLTGLATYEQYV.

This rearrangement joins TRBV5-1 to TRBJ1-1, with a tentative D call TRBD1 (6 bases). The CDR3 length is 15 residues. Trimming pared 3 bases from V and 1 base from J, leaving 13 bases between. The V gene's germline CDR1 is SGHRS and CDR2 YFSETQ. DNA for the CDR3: TGCGCCAGCAGCTCGCACAGGGTAGGGAACACTGAAGCTTTCTTT. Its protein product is CASSSHRVGNTEAFF.

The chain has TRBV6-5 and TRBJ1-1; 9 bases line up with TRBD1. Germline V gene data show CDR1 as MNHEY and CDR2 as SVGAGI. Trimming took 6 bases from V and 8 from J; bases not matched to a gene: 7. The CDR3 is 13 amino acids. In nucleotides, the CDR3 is TGTGCCAGCAGCACCGGGACAGGGCGGGAAGCTTTCTTT. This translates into CASSTGTGREAFF.

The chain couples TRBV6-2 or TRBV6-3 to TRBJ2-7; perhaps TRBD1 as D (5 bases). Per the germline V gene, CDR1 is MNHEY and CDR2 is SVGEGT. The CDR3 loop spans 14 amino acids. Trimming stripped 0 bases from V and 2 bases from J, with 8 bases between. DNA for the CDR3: TGTGCCAGCAGTTACTCACCACAGGCCTACGAGCAGTACTTC. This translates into CASSYSPQAYEQYF.

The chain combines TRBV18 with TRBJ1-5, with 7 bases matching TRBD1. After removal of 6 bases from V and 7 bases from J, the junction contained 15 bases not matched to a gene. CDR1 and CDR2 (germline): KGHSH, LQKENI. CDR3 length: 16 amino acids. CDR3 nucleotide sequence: TGTGCCAGCTCCCTTAATCGACAGGGCGGTGGGCAGCCCCAGCATTTT. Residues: CASSLNRQGGGQPQHF.

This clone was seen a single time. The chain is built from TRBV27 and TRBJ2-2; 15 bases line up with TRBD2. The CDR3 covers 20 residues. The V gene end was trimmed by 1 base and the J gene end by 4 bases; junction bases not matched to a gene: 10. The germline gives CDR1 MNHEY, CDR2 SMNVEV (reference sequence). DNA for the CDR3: TGTGCCAGCAGTTTATATATGAGAGGACTAGCGGGGGGGAGCACCGGGGAGCTGTTTTTT. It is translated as CASSLYMRGLAGGSTGELFF.

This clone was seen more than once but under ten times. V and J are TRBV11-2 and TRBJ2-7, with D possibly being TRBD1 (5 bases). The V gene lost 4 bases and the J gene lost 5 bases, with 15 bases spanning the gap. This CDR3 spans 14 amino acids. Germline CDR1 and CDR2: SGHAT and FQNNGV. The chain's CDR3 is CASSSGDSLNEQYF. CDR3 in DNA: TGTGCCAGCAGCTCAGGTGACAGTCTTAACGAGCAGTACTTC. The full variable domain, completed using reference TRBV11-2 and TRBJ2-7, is EAGVAQSPRYKIIEKRQSVAFWCNPISGHATLYWYQQILGQGPKLLIQFQNNGVVDDSQLPKDRFSAERLKGVDSTLKIQPAKLEDSAVYLCASSSGDSLNEQYFGPGTRLTVT.

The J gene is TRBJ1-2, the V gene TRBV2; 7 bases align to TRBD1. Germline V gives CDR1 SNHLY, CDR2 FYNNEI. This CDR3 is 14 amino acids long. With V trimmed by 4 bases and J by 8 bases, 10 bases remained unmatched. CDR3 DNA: TGTGCCAGCAGTGGGGGGACAGCGGGAGAAGGCTACACCTTC. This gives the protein CASSGGTAGEGYTF.